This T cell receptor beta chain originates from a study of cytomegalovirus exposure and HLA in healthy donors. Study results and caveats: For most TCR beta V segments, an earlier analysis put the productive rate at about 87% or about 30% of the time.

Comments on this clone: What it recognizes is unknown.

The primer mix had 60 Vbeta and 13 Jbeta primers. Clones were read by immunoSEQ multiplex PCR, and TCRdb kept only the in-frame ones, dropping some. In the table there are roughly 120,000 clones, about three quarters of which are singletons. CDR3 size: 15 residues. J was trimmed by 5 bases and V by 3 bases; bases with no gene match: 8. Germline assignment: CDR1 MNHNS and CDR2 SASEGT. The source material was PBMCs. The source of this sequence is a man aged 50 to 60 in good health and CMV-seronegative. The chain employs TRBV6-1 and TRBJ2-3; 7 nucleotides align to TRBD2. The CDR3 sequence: CASSDPGGTGDTQYF. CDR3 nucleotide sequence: TGTGCCAGCAGTGACCCCGGGGGGACGGGAGATACGCAGTATTTT.